The 26 T cell receptor beta chains reported below all come from one sample, sequenced in a study of glioma-infiltrating T cells after dendritic cell vaccination. Data came from immunoSEQ multiplex PCR; TCRdb stores just in-frame clones and leaves some out. The data contain tens of thousands of clones, approximately 90% of them singletons. The sequencing used blood, collected before dendritic cell vaccination. These TCRs come from a human donor with glioblastoma.

The chain has TRBV25-1 and TRBJ2-7; the D gene is possibly TRBD1 (6 bases). Germline loops: CDR1 MGHDK, CDR2 SYGVNS. The CDR3 has 14 amino acids. V was cut by 7 bases and J by 2 bases, with 15 bases left in between. This CDR3 is CASIAPGTTYEQYF. The CDR3 DNA is TGTGCCAGCATTGCTCCGGGGACAACCTACGAGCAGTACTTC.

This clone has only one observation. This chain joins TRBV7-2 and TRBJ2-1, with 10 bases aligning to TRBD2. The V gene end was trimmed by 6 bases and the J gene end by 1 base; junction bases not matched to a gene: 3. CDR3 length: 15 amino acids. Germline-derived CDR1 and CDR2 are SGHTA and FQGNSA. The CDR3 sequence is CASSPTSGSYNEQFF. In DNA, the CDR3 is TGTGCCAGCAGTCCGACTAGCGGGTCCTACAATGAGCAGTTCTTC. The complete variable domain, with remaining parts taken from reference TRBV7-2 and TRBJ2-1, reads GAGVSQSPSNKVTEKGKDVELRCDPISGHTALYWYRQSLGQGLEFLIYFQGNSAPDKSGLPSDRFSAERTGGSVSTLTIQRTQQEDSAVYLCASSPTSGSYNEQFFGPGTRLTVL.

The chain recombines TRBV5-1 with TRBJ2-5; D perhaps matches TRBD2 (6 bases). The CDR3 is 14 residues long. The germline V and J ends were trimmed by 0 bases and 5 bases, with 11 bases remaining between them. The V gene's germline CDR1 is SGHRS and CDR2 YFSETQ. In DNA form, the CDR3 reads TGCGCCAGCAGCTTGGGGCGGGATCGGGAGACCCAGTACTTC. Translation gives CASSLGRDRETQYF.

The V call is TRBV5-1, the J call TRBJ1-2, with 8 bases fitting TRBD1. The CDR3 is 14 residues long. The V gene's germline CDR1 is SGHRS and CDR2 YFSETQ. V shed 2 bases, J shed 6 bases, and the junction held 6 bases outside the gene matches. CDR3 nucleotides: TGCGCCAGCAGCTTCGGACAGGGCGGTGATGGCTACACCTTC. It yields the protein CASSFGQGGDGYTF.

The chain combines TRBV5-1 with TRBJ2-7; 8 bases line up with TRBD1. Germline V gene data show CDR1 as SGHRS and CDR2 as YFSETQ. V was clipped by 0 bases and J by 1 base; unmatched bases: 3. The CDR3 covers 15 residues. DNA of the CDR3: TGCGCCAGCAGCTTGGCCCAGGGGGCATCCTACGAGCAGTACTTC. Translated, it gives CASSLAQGASYEQYF.

The J gene is TRBJ1-1, the V gene TRBV5-1, with 8 bases that match TRBD1. V shed 2 bases and J 6 bases; nucleotides not matched to a gene: 3. Per the germline V gene, CDR1 is SGHRS and CDR2 is YFSETQ. The CDR3 length is 13 residues. The CDR3 sequence: CASSFQGAAEAFF. In nucleotides, the CDR3 is TGCGCCAGCAGCTTCCAGGGGGCTGCTGAAGCTTTCTTT.

The chain recombines TRBV6-5 with TRBJ1-1; D ambiguous. V was shortened by 2 bases and J by 3 bases, with 13 bases between the two germline ends. The CDR3 has 15 amino acids. CDR1 and CDR2 from the germline V gene are MNHEY and SVGAGI. Here the CDR3 reads CASSYKIKGDTEAFF. The CDR3 nucleotides read TGTGCCAGCAGTTACAAAATAAAAGGAGACACTGAAGCTTTCTTT.

This clone is a singleton in its sample. V gene TRBV2 combines with J gene TRBJ2-1, with TRBD1 matching 9 bases. Trimming cost V 7 bases and J 6 bases; bases outside gene matches: 7. CDR1 SNHLY and CDR2 FYNNEI come from the germline V gene. The CDR3 runs to 14 residues. CDR3 in amino acids: CASIRDREGNEQFF. CDR3 DNA sequence: TGTGCCAGCATTCGGGACAGGGAAGGCAATGAGCAGTTCTTC. The full variable domain, its missing parts supplied by reference TRBV2 and TRBJ2-1, is EPEVTQTPSHQVTQMGQEVILRCVPISNHLYFYWYRQILGQKVEFLVSFYNNEISEKSEIFDDQFSVERPDGSNFTLKIRSTKLEDSAMYFCASIRDREGNEQFFGPGTRLTVL.

The chain couples TRBV12-1 to TRBJ2-3; no check of the table's D call, TRBD2, against the DNA was made. TRBV12-1 counts as a pseudogene. The CDR3 spans 8 residues. The CDR3 is CASSFNSF. In nucleotides, the CDR3 is TGTGCCAGCAGCTTCAACTCATTT.

The rearrangement links TRBV7-2 to TRBJ2-1; D might be TRBD1 (6 bases). Germline V gives CDR1 SGHTA, CDR2 FQGNSA. The CDR3 spans 15 residues. Trimming removed 0 bases at V and 10 bases at J, with 16 bases between. The CDR3 region has the DNA TGTGCCAGCAGCTTAGCCCCCACAGGGAGCGGAGAGCAGTTCTTC. This sequence encodes CASSLAPTGSGEQFF.

The chain is built from TRBV6-5 and TRBJ2-1; a possible D gene is TRBD2 (5 bases). Trimming cost V 6 bases and J 6 bases, with 9 bases left between them. CDR1 MNHEY and CDR2 SVGAGI come from the germline V gene. This CDR3 comprises 12 residues. DNA for the CDR3: TGTGCCAGCAGAACGCTAGCCAATGAGCAGTTCTTC. Amino acid sequence: CASRTLANEQFF.

J is TRBJ1-1 and V is TRBV5-1; D is unresolved. V was shortened by 0 bases and J by 5 bases, with 11 bases between the two germline ends. Germline lookup yields CDR1 SGHRS and CDR2 YFSETQ. This CDR3 is 14 amino acids long. The CDR3 spells CASSLGPSITEAFF. CDR3 coding DNA: TGCGCCAGCAGCTTGGGCCCCTCTATAACTGAAGCTTTCTTT.

In its sample, this clone was seen once. The DNA for the CDR3 is TGTGCCAGCAGGGCCGAACAGGGTGCCCCGGGGCTGTTTTTT. Its translation is CASRAEQGAPGLFF. The chain combines TRBV6-5 with TRBJ2-2; perhaps TRBD1 as D (6 bases). The CDR3 has 14 amino acids. V dropped 6 bases and J dropped 13 bases, with 21 bases sitting between them. CDR1 MNHEY and CDR2 SVGAGI come from the germline V gene.

This clone was detected once. Other DNA sequences of this sample code for an identical CDR3. This chain uses TRBV7-2 with TRBJ2-3; TRBD1 matches 8 bases. CDR1 and CDR2 from the germline V gene are SGHTA and FQGNSA. The CDR3 sequence is 16 residues long. V gave up 6 bases and J gave up 2 bases; unmatched junction bases: 10. The CDR3 loop reads CASSPTGTGYTDTQYF. DNA of the CDR3: TGTGCCAGCAGTCCTACCGGGACAGGATACACAGATACGCAGTATTTT.

Only one count was recorded for this clone. V usage is TRBV5-8 and J usage is TRBJ2-7, with a weak D call TRBD2 (5 bases). Per germline, CDR1 SGHTS and CDR2 YDEGEE. There are 17 residues in the CDR3. Trimming cost V 4 bases and J 0 bases, with 20 bases left between them. In DNA form, the CDR3 reads TGTGCCAGCAGCCTGGACCCTTCGGCGGGTTACTCCTACGAGCAGTACTTC. Its translation: CASSLDPSAGYSYEQYF.

The V call is TRBV6-1, the J call TRBJ2-1, with 10 bases aligning to TRBD1. Unmatched junction bases numbered 6, after V lost 7 bases and J lost 6 bases. CDR3 length: 14 amino acids. CDR1 and CDR2 from the germline V gene are MNHNS and SASEGT. The CDR3 region is CASKRDRGINEQFF. The CDR3 DNA reads as TGTGCCAGCAAGCGGGACAGGGGTATCAATGAGCAGTTCTTC.

A single count supports this clone. The CDR3: CASSHSTGNYGYTF. Here the CDR3 DNA reads TGTGCCAGCAGCCACTCAACAGGGAACTATGGCTACACCTTC. The rearrangement links TRBV5-4 to TRBJ1-2; tentatively, D is TRBD1 (6 bases). V gave up 4 bases and J gave up 2 bases, with 12 bases separating them. The germline gives CDR1 SGHNT, CDR2 YYREEE (reference sequence). The CDR3 covers 14 residues. The complete variable domain, with remaining parts taken from reference TRBV5-4 and TRBJ1-2, reads ETGVTQSPTHLIKTRGQQVTLRCSSQSGHNTVSWYQQALGQGPQFIFQYYREEENGRGNFPPRFSGLQFPNYSSELNVNALELDDSALYLCASSHSTGNYGYTFGSGTRLTVV.

This clone came up a few times. The rearrangement uses TRBV4-1 and TRBJ2-5; D possibly corresponds to TRBD1 (5 bases). This CDR3 has 14 amino acids. V was pared by 2 bases and J by 1 base, with 8 bases between. The germline V gene has CDR1 MGHRA and CDR2 YSYEKL. The CDR3 DNA sequence: TGCGCCAGCAGCCAACAGGGCCTCCAAGAGACCCAGTACTTC. The encoded protein is CASSQQGLQETQYF.

This chain uses TRBV4-1 with TRBJ1-2; 7 bases line up with TRBD1. The germline gives CDR1 MGHRA, CDR2 YSYEKL. With V trimmed by 0 bases and J by 1 base, 5 bases remained unmatched. The CDR3 contains 16 residues. CDR3 in amino acids: CASSQDIQGFNYGYTF. The CDR3 DNA reads as TGCGCCAGCAGCCAAGATATACAGGGGTTTAACTATGGCTACACCTTC.

This clone was seen a single time. V gene TRBV5-1 combines with J gene TRBJ2-5; 11 bases map to TRBD1. V dropped 1 base and J dropped 5; count of bases not matched to a gene: 4. CDR1 and CDR2 from the germline V gene are SGHRS and YFSETQ. The CDR3 extends over 15 amino acids. The CDR3: CASSLPGQGEETQYF. CDR3 DNA: TGCGCCAGCAGCTTGCCGGGACAGGGGGAGGAGACCCAGTACTTC.

The V and J genes are TRBV5-1 and TRBJ2-7, with 7 bases matching TRBD1. The CDR3 totals 15 residues. Looked up from germline, CDR1 is SGHRS and CDR2 is YFSETQ. V shed 3 bases and J 7 bases; nucleotides not matched to a gene: 13. The CDR3 protein is CASSSVTGTEWEQYF. The CDR3 DNA follows: TGCGCCAGCAGCTCGGTGACCGGGACAGAATGGGAGCAGTACTTC.

The rearrangement joins TRBV18 to TRBJ2-5, with TRBD1 identical over 7 bases. CDR1 is KGHSH, CDR2 LQKENI, per germline. CDR3 size: 12 residues. V was pared by 6 bases and J by 10 bases, with 8 bases of the junction left unmatched. The CDR3 DNA reads as TGTGCCAGCTCCCCTGATCAGGGGGACCAGTACTTC. This gives the protein CASSPDQGDQYF.

The chain couples TRBV5-1 to TRBJ2-3; 7 bases line up with TRBD2. Germline V CDR1 and CDR2: SGHRS, YFSETQ. The CDR3 totals 15 residues. The V gene end was trimmed by 0 bases and the J gene end by 11 bases; junction bases not matched to a gene: 12. The CDR3 DNA follows: TGCGCCAGCAGCTTGGGGCAGGGAGGGTTCAGCGGGCAGTATTTT. Protein sequence: CASSLGQGGFSGQYF.

This clone appeared once. V usage is TRBV6-5 and J usage is TRBJ1-2; D gene unclear. With 5 bases removed from V and 2 bases from J, the gap between germline ends came to 12 bases. CDR1 is MNHEY, CDR2 SVGAGI, per germline. This CDR3 has 14 residues. This CDR3 is CASSEVGQNYGYTF. Here the CDR3 DNA reads TGTGCCAGCAGTGAAGTTGGGCAAAACTATGGCTACACCTTC.

This chain uses TRBV6-5 with TRBJ1-5, with D hard to call. The germline V gene has CDR1 MNHEY and CDR2 SVGAGI. The CDR3 covers 13 residues. Between the trimmed V and J ends, which lost 7 bases and 3 bases, there was a span of 10 bases. CDR3 amino acids: CASKRSLNQPQHF. DNA for the CDR3: TGTGCCAGCAAGAGGTCCCTCAATCAGCCCCAGCATTTT.

This sequence joins TRBV2 and TRBJ2-3; tentatively, D is TRBD2 (7 bases). The CDR3 length is 14 residues. CDR1 is SNHLY, CDR2 FYNNEI, per germline. Trimming stripped 8 bases from V and 1 base from J, with 13 bases between. CDR3: CASRRGGGTDTQYF. Written as DNA, the CDR3 is TGTGCCAGCCGGAGGGGGGGAGGCACAGATACGCAGTATTTT. The entire variable domain, with the rest obtained from reference TRBV2 and TRBJ2-3, is as follows: EPEVTQTPSHQVTQMGQEVILRCVPISNHLYFYWYRQILGQKVEFLVSFYNNEISEKSEIFDDQFSVERPDGSNFTLKIRSTKLEDSAMYFCASRRGGGTDTQYFGPGTRLTVL.